A single sample gave rise to the 15 T cell receptor beta chains below, sequenced in a study of blood T cell repertoires in COVID-19. This table comes from immunoSEQ multiplex PCR, and its TCRdb copy is limited to in-frame clones, with some not included. Of about 250,000 clones in the sample, more than 85% were seen once. Source material: peripheral blood. These receptors were collected from a man aged 30 to 39 with acute or convalescent COVID-19.

The chain is built from TRBV20-1 and TRBJ1-2; D remains ambiguous. CDR1 and CDR2 from the germline V gene are DFQATT and SNEGSKA (reference sequence). This CDR3 is 11 amino acids long. The CDR3 protein is CSHEQNYGYTF. The CDR3 DNA is TGCAGCCATGAACAAAACTATGGCTACACCTTC.

The rearrangement uses TRBV7-9 and TRBJ1-5; a weak D match, TRBD1 (5 bases). Germline loops: CDR1 SEHNR, CDR2 FQNEAQ (reference sequence). The CDR3 is 13 residues long. V lost 0 bases to trimming and J lost 8 bases, with 8 bases between them. The CDR3 loop is CASSLAGGEPQHF. In DNA form, the CDR3 reads TGTGCCAGCAGCTTAGCGGGGGGAGAGCCCCAGCATTTT.

The rearrangement joins TRBV18 to TRBJ2-3, with D unclear. Trimming removed 6 bases at V and 2 bases at J, with 9 bases between. CDR3 length equals 13 residues. The germline V gene encodes CDR1 KGHSH and CDR2 LQKENI. CDR3 sequence (DNA): TGTGCCAGCTCCGTCACATCCACAGATACGCAGTATTTT. Protein: CASSVTSTDTQYF.

The chain combines TRBV19 with TRBJ1-6; D is perhaps TRBD1 (6 bases). The CDR3 has 14 amino acids. V lost 7 bases and J lost 2, with 9 bases in between. Germline V gene lookup returns CDR1 LNHDA and CDR2 SQIVND (reference sequence). This CDR3 reads CASNRATYNSPLHF. CDR3 bases: TGTGCCAGTAACAGGGCCACCTATAATTCACCCCTCCACTTT.

The V gene is TRBV5-1, the J gene TRBJ2-5; 8 bases align to TRBD1. CDR3 length: 15 residues. Germline lookup yields CDR1 SGHRS and CDR2 YFSETQ. The J segment lost 3 bases and the V segment lost 0 bases, leaving 4 bases of the junction unmatched. This chain's CDR3 is CASSLGLTGEETQYF. CDR3 DNA: TGCGCCAGCAGCTTGGGGTTGACAGGGGAAGAGACCCAGTACTTC.

Concerning this clone: Other DNA variants within this sample encode the same CDR3. The chain carries TRBV5-1 and TRBJ1-2, with TRBD1 identical over 7 bases. The germline gives CDR1 SGHRS, CDR2 YFSETQ. Unmatched junction bases numbered 1, after V lost 2 bases and J lost 0 bases. CDR3 length equals 14 residues. The CDR3 DNA sequence: TGCGCCAGCAGCTTAGGGACAGCTAACTATGGCTACACCTTC. Translated: CASSLGTANYGYTF.

V and J are TRBV4-1 and TRBJ2-7; TRBD1 agrees at 10 bases. The junction had 8 bases not matched to a gene; V was cut back by 0 bases and J by 3 bases. Germline V lookup: CDR1 MGHRA, CDR2 YSYEKL. The CDR3 covers 17 residues. In DNA, the CDR3 is TGCGCCAGCAGCCAAGATTCTGGGACAGGGGAGTTCTACGAGCAGTACTTC. Protein sequence: CASSQDSGTGEFYEQYF.

This clone was seen a handful of times. This chain links TRBV7-8 with TRBJ1-6; D call uncertain. Trimming cost V 4 bases and J 5 bases, with 9 bases left between them. CDR1 SGHVS and CDR2 FQNEAQ come from the germline V gene. The CDR3 contains 14 residues. CDR3 DNA: TGTGCCAGCAGCTGGGGAGGAAATAATTCACCCCTCCACTTT. Its translation: CASSWGGNNSPLHF. Using reference TRBV7-8 and TRBJ1-6 for the parts outside the CDR3, the full variable domain is GAGVSQSPRYKVAKRGQDVALRCDPISGHVSLFWYQQALGQGPEFLTYFQNEAQLDKSGLPSDRFFAERPEGSVSTLKIQRTQQEDSAVYLCASSWGGNNSPLHFGNGTRLTVT.

The chain employs TRBV15 and TRBJ2-2, with 10 nucleotides matching TRBD1. The germline V gene encodes CDR1 LNHNV and CDR2 YYDKDF (reference sequence). V lost 0 bases and J lost 5; bases outside the gene matches: 3. The CDR3 spans 16 residues. The CDR3 here is CATSRDRTGGTGELFF. DNA for the CDR3: TGTGCCACCAGCAGAGATCGGACAGGGGGGACCGGGGAGCTGTTTTTT.

This chain uses TRBV7-3 with TRBJ2-7, with a tentative D call TRBD1 (6 bases). The CDR3 extends over 16 amino acids. V was trimmed by 5 bases and J by 3 bases, leaving 20 bases between them. The germline V gene has CDR1 SGHTA and CDR2 FQGTGA. The CDR3 spells CASSPMGAVAFYEQYF. In nucleotides, the CDR3 is TGTGCCAGCAGCCCGATGGGGGCCGTGGCGTTCTACGAGCAGTACTTC.

The J gene is TRBJ2-2, the V gene TRBV3-1 (or the pseudogene TRBV3-2); a possible D gene is TRBD1 (5 bases). Between the trimmed V and J ends, which lost 1 base and 3 bases, there was a span of 9 bases. This CDR3 has 15 residues. Germline CDR1 LGHDT, CDR2 YNNKEL (reference sequence). CDR3 region: CASSQADIYTGELFF. CDR3 in DNA: TGTGCCAGCAGCCAAGCGGACATCTACACCGGGGAGCTGTTTTTT.

The chain has TRBV4-1 and TRBJ2-7; TRBD2 agrees at 7 bases. Germline CDR1 MGHRA, CDR2 YSYEKL. The junction had 3 bases not matched to a gene; V was cut back by 4 bases and J by 0 bases. The CDR3 runs 14 residues. The CDR3: CASSRPSGSYEQYF. The CDR3 DNA reads as TGCGCCAGCAGCCGACCTAGCGGCTCCTACGAGCAGTACTTC.

The chain is built from TRBV5-1 and TRBJ1-6, with D unresolved. V was cut by 4 bases and J by 7 bases, with 15 bases left in between. This CDR3 region has 15 residues. Looked up from germline, CDR1 is SGHRS and CDR2 is YFSETQ. The CDR3 loop reads CASSPRGPQNSPLHF. Written as DNA, the CDR3 is TGCGCCAGCAGCCCCCGTGGGCCCCAGAATTCACCCCTCCACTTT.

The V call is TRBV21-1, the J call TRBJ1-6. TRBV21-1 is marked as a pseudogene. This CDR3 has 15 amino acids. CDR3 sequence (DNA): TGTGCCAGCAGCGCCACGGAATACGCTGGAGCACCCCTCCACTTT. It is translated as CASSATEYAGAPLHF.

The gene calls are TRBV6-5 and TRBJ1-3, with TRBD1 as a possible D gene (6 bases). V lost 2 bases to trimming and J lost 2 bases, with 10 bases between them. The CDR3 has 15 amino acids. In germline, CDR1 is MNHEY, CDR2 SVGAGI. The CDR3 is CASSYARTAGNTIYF. Written as DNA, the CDR3 is TGTGCCAGCAGTTACGCCCGGACAGCTGGAAACACCATATATTTT.